This T cell receptor beta chain was recovered during a study of neoadjuvant anti-PD-1 for oral cavity cancer. Profiled with immunoSEQ multiplex PCR; TCRdb holds only in-frame clones, not every one. The table includes around 14,000 clones, approximately 73% detected once. Time point given: after neoadjuvant nivolumab, at surgical resection. CDR1 and CDR2 (germline): SGHTS, YDEGEE. There are 15 residues in the CDR3. V lost 0 bases and J 4 bases, leaving 12 bases between the germline ends. Material: PBMCs, obtained after nivolumab (anti-PD-1) treatment. The TCR comes from a person between 40 and 80 years old with oral cavity squamous cell carcinoma. V gene TRBV5-8 combines with J gene TRBJ2-3, with D tentatively TRBD1 (5 bases). CDR3 sequence (DNA): TGTGCCAGCAGCTTGGGATCTTGGGGCGCAGATACGCAGTATTTT. This encodes CASSLGSWGADTQYF.